The 17 T cell receptor beta chains below were found in one sample sequenced in a study of blood T cell repertoires in COVID-19 (dated by TCRdb to the early 2020s). Libraries were prepared through the immunoSEQ multiplex PCR assay. The clones in this table, taken by TCRdb from immuneACCESS, are in-frame only. Not every clone is retained; where verified, under half of the shortfall comes from an unresolved V gene, and the cause of the rest is unknown. This sample gives roughly 250,000 clones in total; approximately 83% of them show up just once. The leading ten clones occupy 4% to 5.5% of the sample. Material: peripheral blood. Receptor source: a man aged 50-59 years with active or convalescent COVID-19.

This chain links TRBV19 with TRBJ1-6; D gene unclear. CDR1 LNHDA and CDR2 SQIVND come from the germline V gene (reference sequence). Trimming took off 1 base at V and 5 bases at J, with 6 bases between the two ends. CDR3 length equals 14 residues. The CDR3 region has the DNA TGTGCCAGTAGTATAGGCAGTCATAATTCACCCCTCCACTTT. It yields the protein CASSIGSHNSPLHF.

This chain uses TRBV11-1 with TRBJ1-6; TRBD1 is a possible D gene (5 bases). The CDR3 has 15 amino acids. Germline CDR1 and CDR2: SGHAT and FQDESV (reference sequence). Deletions cut 2 bases from V and 11 bases from J, with 16 bases between. The CDR3 spells CASSLRDGRRAPLHF. CDR3 in DNA: TGTGCCAGCAGCTTACGGGACGGACGGAGGGCACCCCTCCACTTT.

V usage is TRBV5-4 and J usage is TRBJ1-1, with 7 bases that match TRBD1. Looked up from germline, CDR1 is SGHNT and CDR2 is YYREEE (reference sequence). Trimming removed 4 bases from V and 7 bases from J; junction bases left unmatched: 10. This CDR3 is built from 14 residues. CDR3 DNA: TGTGCCAGCAGCCCCCAGACAGGGAATATTGAAGCTTTCTTT. Its protein is CASSPQTGNIEAFF.

The CDR3 here is CASRLAESTDTQYF. CDR3 coding DNA: TGTGCCAGCCGGCTAGCGGAAAGCACAGATACGCAGTATTTT. The chain couples TRBV6-5 to TRBJ2-3; 7 positions match TRBD2. Germline V gene lookup returns CDR1 MNHEY and CDR2 SVGAGI. The CDR3 runs to 14 residues. The V gene end was trimmed by 8 bases and the J gene end by 0 bases; junction bases not matched to a gene: 5.

The V and J genes are TRBV30 and TRBJ2-2; D is unresolved. This CDR3 comprises 16 residues. CDR1 GTSNPN and CDR2 SVGIG come from the germline V gene (reference sequence). V was cut by 4 bases and J by 3 bases, with 18 bases left in between. The CDR3 sequence: CAWKFVSVSDTGELFF. In nucleotides, the CDR3 is TGTGCCTGGAAGTTCGTCTCAGTCTCCGACACCGGGGAGCTGTTTTTT.

The V gene is TRBV14, the J gene TRBJ2-7; TRBD2 matches 11 bases. V shed 4 bases, J shed 0 bases, and the junction held 8 bases outside the gene matches. The germline CDR1 and CDR2 sequences are SGHDN and FVKESK. This CDR3 comprises 17 residues. CDR3 in DNA: TGTGCCAGCAGCCGTCCCGGGACTAGCGGCAACTCCTACGAGCAGTACTTC. The encoded protein is CASSRPGTSGNSYEQYF.

V usage is TRBV7-2 and J usage is TRBJ1-2, with no clear D. Between the trimmed V and J ends, which lost 3 bases and 10 bases, there was a span of 15 bases. This CDR3 region has 13 residues. Germline V gene sequence: CDR1 SGHTA, CDR2 FQGNSA. CDR3: CASSFTEGLDYTF. Written as DNA, the CDR3 is TGTGCCAGCAGCTTCACCGAGGGCCTAGACTACACCTTC.

The V call is TRBV6-6, the J call TRBJ1-2, with 9 positions matching TRBD1. The CDR3 has 18 amino acids. CDR1 and CDR2 from the germline V gene are MNHNY and SVGAGI (reference sequence). The junction had 15 bases not matched to a gene; V was cut back by 5 bases and J by 2 bases. The CDR3 region is CASSLWPRSGQGNYGYTF. CDR3 coding DNA: TGTGCCAGCAGTCTCTGGCCCCGGTCGGGACAGGGAAACTATGGCTACACCTTC.

The rearrangement links TRBV5-6 to TRBJ2-1, with D perhaps TRBD2 (7 bases). The ends were cut back, 2 bases at V and 7 bases at J, with 16 bases in the middle. The CDR3 is made up of 15 amino acids. Germline-derived CDR1 and CDR2 are SGHDT and YYEEEE. The CDR3 DNA reads TGTGCCAGCAGCTTAGGATGGGGGGGCCATAATGAGCAGTTCTTC. Encoded protein: CASSLGWGGHNEQFF. The whole variable domain, remainder taken from reference TRBV5-6 and TRBJ2-1, is DAGVTQSPTHLIKTRGQQVTLRCSPKSGHDTVSWYQQALGQGPQFIFQYYEEEERQRGNFPDRFSGHQFPNYSSELNVNALLLGDSALYLCASSLGWGGHNEQFFGPGTRLTVL.

The rearrangement uses TRBV11-3 and TRBJ2-1, with TRBD1 matching 10 bases. This CDR3 is built from 16 residues. The germline gives CDR1 SGHNT, CDR2 YENEEA. Germline trimming cut 4 bases from V and 7 bases from J; bases unmatched to any gene: 10. The CDR3 bases are TGTGCCAGCAGCTCCACCGGGACAGGGGTGCGGAATGAGCAGTTCTTC. Translating gives CASSSTGTGVRNEQFF.

This clone turned up a few times. The genes are TRBV2 and TRBJ2-7; D is possibly TRBD1 (6 bases). V gave up 9 bases and J gave up 4 bases, with 19 bases separating them. The germline V gene encodes CDR1 SNHLY and CDR2 FYNNEI. CDR3 size: 14 residues. The CDR3 spells CARSNSDRLYEQYF. CDR3 bases: TGTGCCAGATCCAACAGCGACAGGCTGTACGAGCAGTACTTC.

The genes are TRBV7-2 and TRBJ2-3; 8 nucleotides match TRBD2. CDR1 and CDR2 from the germline V gene are SGHTA and FQGNSA. This CDR3 region has 14 residues. Trimming cost V 1 base and J 6 bases; bases outside gene matches: 3. The CDR3 loop is CASSLDGGADTQYF. The DNA for the CDR3 is TGTGCCAGCAGCTTAGACGGGGGGGCCGATACGCAGTATTTT.

The chain couples TRBV5-1 to TRBJ2-2; TRBD2 might be the D (5 bases). Germline V gene data show CDR1 as SGHRS and CDR2 as YFSETQ. Trimming cost V 0 bases and J 2 bases, with 11 bases left between them. CDR3 length: 16 amino acids. This chain's CDR3 is CASSLDVGGNTGELFF. DNA for the CDR3: TGCGCCAGCAGCTTGGATGTAGGAGGAAACACCGGGGAGCTGTTTTTT.

The chain couples TRBV27 to TRBJ2-2, with a weak D call TRBD1 (6 bases). This CDR3 spans 14 amino acids. Germline assignment: CDR1 MNHEY and CDR2 SMNVEV (reference sequence). V lost 8 bases, J lost 7 bases, and 17 bases lay in between. CDR3 protein: CASRDPWGHGELFF. The CDR3 DNA reads TGTGCCAGCCGGGACCCTTGGGGGCACGGGGAGCTGTTTTTT.

The gene calls are TRBV7-9 and TRBJ2-3; D is possibly TRBD1 (6 bases). V was clipped by 2 bases and J by 4 bases, with 7 bases between them. The V gene's germline CDR1 is SEHNR and CDR2 FQNEAQ (reference sequence). The CDR3 covers 13 residues. In nucleotides, the CDR3 is TGTGCCAGCAGCTTAAGGACAGCAGATACGCAGTATTTT. Its protein is CASSLRTADTQYF.

V and J are TRBV5-1 and TRBJ2-3; TRBD2 might be the D (5 bases). The V gene's germline CDR1 is SGHRS and CDR2 YFSETQ. The CDR3 loop spans 14 amino acids. The V gene lost 4 bases and the J gene lost 0 bases, with 9 bases spanning the gap. The chain's CDR3 is CASSREISTDTQYF. The CDR3 DNA reads TGCGCCAGCAGCAGGGAGATTAGCACAGATACGCAGTATTTT.

The chain employs TRBV10-1 and TRBJ1-2; 7 nucleotides match TRBD1. This CDR3 has 19 amino acids. The V gene's germline CDR1 is WNHNN and CDR2 SYGVQD (reference sequence). Trimming cost V 3 bases and J 0 bases; bases outside gene matches: 16. Written as DNA, the CDR3 is TGCGCCAGCAGTGAATTCGGAAGACAGGGTCCTACCGCTAACTATGGCTACACCTTC. It codes for CASSEFGRQGPTANYGYTF.